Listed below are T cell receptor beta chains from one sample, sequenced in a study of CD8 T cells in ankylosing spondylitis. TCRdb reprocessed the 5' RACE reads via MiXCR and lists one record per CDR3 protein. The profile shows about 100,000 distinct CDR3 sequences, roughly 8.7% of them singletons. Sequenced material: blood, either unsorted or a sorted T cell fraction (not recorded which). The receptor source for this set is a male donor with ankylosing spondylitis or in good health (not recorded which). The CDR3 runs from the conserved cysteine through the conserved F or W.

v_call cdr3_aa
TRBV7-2 CASSPGGREETQYF
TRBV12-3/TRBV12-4 CASCTHEGSVYEQYF
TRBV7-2 CASSRLGLAGGLYF
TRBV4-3 CASSQRFGSTGSPLHF
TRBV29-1 CSVEGTGSSGANVLTF
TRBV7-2 CASGANQPQHF
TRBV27 CASSLSKGGSPYEQYF
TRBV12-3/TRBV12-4 CASRGTGGGNQPQHF
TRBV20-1 CSAIDGTSATREQYF
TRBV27 CASSDQTGAEAFF
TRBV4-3 CASSQDVGGSSYNEQFF
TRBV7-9 CASSLVRGGWAFF
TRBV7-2 CASSRGGAGGTDTQYF
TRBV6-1 CASSDDSESYNEQFF
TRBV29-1 CSVDLSGDTQYF
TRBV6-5 CASSYSGRYRRDNSPLHF
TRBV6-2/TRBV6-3 CASSYSGPYEQYF
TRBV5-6 CASSFPRSNTGELFF
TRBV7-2 CASSSTGTATNEKLFF
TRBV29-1 CSVEGTSGRPLDEQFF